This T cell receptor beta chain was captured by sequencing in a study of CD8+CD57+ T cells in acquired aplastic anemia. Individuals selected for sequencing had exhibited CD8+CD57+ cell expansion on flow cytometry. Genomic DNA acted as the template from which TCR beta VDJ combination and CDR3 sequence profiling were carried out. TCRdb reprocessed the reads with MiXCR, giving one entry per CDR3 protein. The profile shows approximately 250,000 distinct CDR3 sequences, approximately 80% of them singletons. This clonotype was seen a single time. The limits of the CDR3 on the DNA are not certain, so only TCRdb's listed CDR3 is given. Per the germline V gene, CDR1 is SEHNR and CDR2 is FQNEAQ (reference sequence). Inclusive of both ends, the CDR3 amounts to 16 amino acids.

The origin of this receptor is a human donor with aplastic anemia. The sequenced sample consisted of sorted CD4+, CD8+, or CD8+CD57+ T cells (not recorded which) from PBMCs. V is TRBV7-9 and J is TRBJ2-1; the table calls TRBD2, which could not be checked here. This CDR3 reads CASSPDSRGYTFGQFF.